This T cell receptor (beta chain) was recorded in a study of CD8 T cells in ankylosing spondylitis. Study-wide points: Several of the motif variants were reported before in synovial fluid and blood from reactive arthritis. Peripheral blood samples showed relatively rare disease-linked clones, and these clones were CD8+. Typical of ankylosing spondylitis blood, it appeared, was a TCR beta motif of roughly eight highly homologous variants.

Germline CDR1 reads SEHNR; CDR2 reads FQNEAQ (reference sequence). The CDR3 runs 13 residues. V trimming: 4 bases; J trimming: 3 bases; junction bases outside the gene matches: 3. One entry per CDR3 protein, called by TCRdb with MiXCR from the 5' RACE reads. The sample gives about 750,000 distinct CDR3 sequences, under 20% of which show up once; 15% to 20% is in the top ten. The sample holds many counts of this clonotype. Its specificity is unknown. Sequencing used blood, either unsorted or a sorted T cell fraction (not recorded which). The chain couples TRBV7-9 to TRBJ2-7; 7 bases match TRBD1. This sequence was found in a male donor with ankylosing spondylitis. Here the CDR3 reads CASSSRDSYEQYF. The CDR3 DNA sequence: TGTGCCAGCAGCTCCCGGGACAGCTACGAGCAGTACTTC.